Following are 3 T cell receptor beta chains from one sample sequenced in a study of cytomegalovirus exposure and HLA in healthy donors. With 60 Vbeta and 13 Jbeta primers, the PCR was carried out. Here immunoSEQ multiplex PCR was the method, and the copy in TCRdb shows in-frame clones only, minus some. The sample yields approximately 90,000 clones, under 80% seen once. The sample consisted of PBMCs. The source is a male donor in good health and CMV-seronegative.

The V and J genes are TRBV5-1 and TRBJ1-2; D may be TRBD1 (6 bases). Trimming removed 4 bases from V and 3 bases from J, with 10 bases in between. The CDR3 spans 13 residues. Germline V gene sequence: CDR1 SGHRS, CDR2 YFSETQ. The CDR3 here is CASSIKGDYGYTF. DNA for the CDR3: TGCGCCAGCAGCATAAAGGGGGACTATGGCTACACCTTC. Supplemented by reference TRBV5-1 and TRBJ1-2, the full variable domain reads KAGVTQTPRYLIKTRGQQVTLSCSPISGHRSVSWYQQTPGQGLQFLFEYFSETQRNKGNFPGRFSGRQFSNSRSEMNVSTLELGDSALYLCASSIKGDYGYTFGSGTRLTVV.

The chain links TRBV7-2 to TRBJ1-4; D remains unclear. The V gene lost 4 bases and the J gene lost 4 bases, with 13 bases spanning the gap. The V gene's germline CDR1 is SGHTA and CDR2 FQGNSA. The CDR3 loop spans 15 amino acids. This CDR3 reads CASSSAQVNNEKLFF. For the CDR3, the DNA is TGTGCCAGCAGCTCCGCCCAGGTTAATAATGAAAAACTGTTTTTT. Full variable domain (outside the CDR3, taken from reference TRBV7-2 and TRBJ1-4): GAGVSQSPSNKVTEKGKDVELRCDPISGHTALYWYRQSLGQGLEFLIYFQGNSAPDKSGLPSDRFSAERTGGSVSTLTIQRTQQEDSAVYLCASSSAQVNNEKLFFGSGTQLSVL.

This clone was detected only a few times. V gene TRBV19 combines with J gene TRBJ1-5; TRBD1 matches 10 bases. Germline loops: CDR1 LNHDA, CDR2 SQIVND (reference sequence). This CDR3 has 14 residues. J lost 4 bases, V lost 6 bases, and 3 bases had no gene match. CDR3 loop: CASSGQGGNQPQHF. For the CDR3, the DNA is TGTGCCAGTAGCGGACAGGGGGGGAATCAGCCCCAGCATTTT.